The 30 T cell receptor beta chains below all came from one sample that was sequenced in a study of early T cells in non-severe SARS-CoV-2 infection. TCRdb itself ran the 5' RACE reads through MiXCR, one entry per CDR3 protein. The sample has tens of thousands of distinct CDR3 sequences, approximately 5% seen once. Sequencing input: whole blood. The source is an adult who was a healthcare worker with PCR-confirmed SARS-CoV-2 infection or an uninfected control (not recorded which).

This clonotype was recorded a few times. The CDR3 nucleotides read TGTGCCAGCAGTGGGACCTCTCCCCCCCACTATGGCTACACCTTC. This gives the protein CASSGTSPPHYGYTF. The chain carries TRBV12-3 or TRBV12-4 and TRBJ1-2, with a possible D match to TRBD1 (5 bases). V was trimmed by 5 bases and J by 3 bases, leaving 16 bases between them. The CDR3 extends over 15 amino acids.

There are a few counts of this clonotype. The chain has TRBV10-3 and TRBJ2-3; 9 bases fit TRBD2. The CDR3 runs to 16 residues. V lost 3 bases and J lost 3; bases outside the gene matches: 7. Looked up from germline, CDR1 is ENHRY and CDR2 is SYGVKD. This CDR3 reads CAISEGLAGQTDTQYF. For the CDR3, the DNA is TGTGCCATCAGTGAAGGGCTAGCGGGGCAGACAGATACGCAGTATTTT.

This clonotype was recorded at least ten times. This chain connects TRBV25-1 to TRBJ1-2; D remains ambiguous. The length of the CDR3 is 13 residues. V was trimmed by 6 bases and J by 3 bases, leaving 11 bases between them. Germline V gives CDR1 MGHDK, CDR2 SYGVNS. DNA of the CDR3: TGTGCCAGCAGGCCGACGTGGTACTATGGCTACACCTTC. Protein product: CASRPTWYYGYTF.

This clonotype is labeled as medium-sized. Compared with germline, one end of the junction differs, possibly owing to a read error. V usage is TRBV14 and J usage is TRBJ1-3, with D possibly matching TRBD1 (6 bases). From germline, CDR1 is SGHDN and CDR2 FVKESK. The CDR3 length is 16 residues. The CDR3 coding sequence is TGTGCCAGCAGCCTTACCGGACAGCACTCTGGAAACACCATATATTTC. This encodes CASSLTGQHSGNTIYF. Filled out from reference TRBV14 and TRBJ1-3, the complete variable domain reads EAGVTQFPSHSVIEKGQTVTLRCDPISGHDNLYWYRRVMGKEIKFLLHFVKESKQDESGMPNNRFLAERTGGTYSTLKVQPAELEDSGVYFCASSLTGQHSGNTIYFGEGSWLTVV.

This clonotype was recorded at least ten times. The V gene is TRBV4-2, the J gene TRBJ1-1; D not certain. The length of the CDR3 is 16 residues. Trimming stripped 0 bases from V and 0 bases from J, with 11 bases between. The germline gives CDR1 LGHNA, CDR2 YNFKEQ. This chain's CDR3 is CASSQDPGRMNTEAFF. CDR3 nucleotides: TGTGCCAGCAGCCAAGATCCGGGCAGGATGAACACTGAAGCTTTCTTT.

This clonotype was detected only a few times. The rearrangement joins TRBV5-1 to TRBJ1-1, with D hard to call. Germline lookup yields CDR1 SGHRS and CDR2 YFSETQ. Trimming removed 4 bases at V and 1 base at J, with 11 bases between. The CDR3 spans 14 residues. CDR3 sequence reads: CASSPRTENTEAFF. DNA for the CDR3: TGCGCCAGCAGCCCTAGGACTGAGAACACTGAAGCTTTCTTT.

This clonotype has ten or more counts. CDR3 sequence reads: CASSDTGTLRSNQPQHF. The CDR3 nucleotides read TGTGCCAGCAGTGACACCGGGACCCTGAGGAGCAATCAGCCCCAGCATTTT. The chain couples TRBV6-4 to TRBJ1-5; a possible D gene is TRBD1 (5 bases). Looked up from germline, CDR1 is MRHNA and CDR2 is SNTAGT. The V and J ends lost 2 bases and 1 base respectively, with 15 bases between them. CDR3 size: 17 residues.

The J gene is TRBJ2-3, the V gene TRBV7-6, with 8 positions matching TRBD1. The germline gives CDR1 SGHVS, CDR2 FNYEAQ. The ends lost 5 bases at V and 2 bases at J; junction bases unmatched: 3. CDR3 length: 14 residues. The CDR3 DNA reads TGTGCCAGCAGCCCGACAGGGGCCACAGATACGCAGTATTTT. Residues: CASSPTGATDTQYF.

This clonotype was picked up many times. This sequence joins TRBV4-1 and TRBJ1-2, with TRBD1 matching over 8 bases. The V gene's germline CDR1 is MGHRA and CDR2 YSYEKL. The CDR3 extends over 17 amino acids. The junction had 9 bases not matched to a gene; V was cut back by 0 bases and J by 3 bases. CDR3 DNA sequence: TGCGCCAGCAGCCAAGAGGAGGTCAGGGGGCCTCACTATGGCTACACCTTC. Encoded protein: CASSQEEVRGPHYGYTF.

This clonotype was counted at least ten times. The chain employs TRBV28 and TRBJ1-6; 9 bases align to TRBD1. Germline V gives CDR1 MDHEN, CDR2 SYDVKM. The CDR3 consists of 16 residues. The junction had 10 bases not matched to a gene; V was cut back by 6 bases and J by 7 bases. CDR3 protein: CASSNLRTGDNSPLHF. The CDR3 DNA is TGTGCCAGCAGCAACTTACGGACAGGGGACAATTCACCCCTCCACTTT.

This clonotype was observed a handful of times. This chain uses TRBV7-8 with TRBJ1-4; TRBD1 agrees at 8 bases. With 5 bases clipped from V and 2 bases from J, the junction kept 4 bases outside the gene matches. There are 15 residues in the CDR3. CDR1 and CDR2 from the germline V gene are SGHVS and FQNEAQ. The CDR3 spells CASSTRTGTNEKLFF. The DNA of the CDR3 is TGTGCCAGCAGCACCAGGACAGGGACTAATGAAAAACTGTTTTTT. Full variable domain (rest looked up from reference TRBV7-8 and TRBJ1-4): GAGVSQSPRYKVAKRGQDVALRCDPISGHVSLFWYQQALGQGPEFLTYFQNEAQLDKSGLPSDRFFAERPEGSVSTLKIQRTQQEDSAVYLCASSTRTGTNEKLFFGSGTQLSVL.

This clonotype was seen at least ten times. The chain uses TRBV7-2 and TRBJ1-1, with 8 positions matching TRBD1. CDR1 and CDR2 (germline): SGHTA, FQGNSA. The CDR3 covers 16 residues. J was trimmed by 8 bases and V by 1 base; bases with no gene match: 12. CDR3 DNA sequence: TGTGCCAGCAGCTTAGGGATTGCACAGGGGGACTCCGAAGCTTTCTTT. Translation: CASSLGIAQGDSEAFF.

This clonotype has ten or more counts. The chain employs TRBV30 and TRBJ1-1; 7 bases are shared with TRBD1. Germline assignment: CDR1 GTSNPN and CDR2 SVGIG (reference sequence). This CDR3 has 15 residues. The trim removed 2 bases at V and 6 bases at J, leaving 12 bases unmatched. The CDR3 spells CAWSIKQGPIAEAFF. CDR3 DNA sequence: TGTGCCTGGAGTATCAAACAGGGGCCGATAGCTGAAGCTTTCTTT.

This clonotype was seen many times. The CDR3 loop is CSAVPGWATEAFF. The CDR3 DNA is TGCAGTGCCGTCCCGGGTTGGGCCACTGAAGCTTTCTTT. This chain uses TRBV20-1 with TRBJ1-1; D is unclear. V was shortened by 6 bases and J by 4 bases, with 15 bases between the two germline ends. The CDR3 is 13 amino acids. The V gene's germline CDR1 is DFQATT and CDR2 SNEGSKA (reference sequence).

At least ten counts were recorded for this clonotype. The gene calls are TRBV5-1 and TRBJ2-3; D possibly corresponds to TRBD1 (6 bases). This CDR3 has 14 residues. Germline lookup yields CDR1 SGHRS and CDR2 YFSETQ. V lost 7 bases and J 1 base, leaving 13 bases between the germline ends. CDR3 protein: CASAVGAGTDTQYF. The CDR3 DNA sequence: TGCGCCAGCGCCGTGGGGGCCGGCACAGATACGCAGTATTTT.

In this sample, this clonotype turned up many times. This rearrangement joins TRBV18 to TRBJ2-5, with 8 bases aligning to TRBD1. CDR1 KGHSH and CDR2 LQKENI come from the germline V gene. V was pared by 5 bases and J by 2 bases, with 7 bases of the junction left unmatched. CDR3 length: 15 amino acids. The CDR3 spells CASSSDRASQETQYF. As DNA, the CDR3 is TGTGCCAGCTCATCGGACAGGGCGAGTCAAGAGACCCAGTACTTC.

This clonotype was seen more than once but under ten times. The CDR3 DNA reads as TGTGCCAGCAGTTTCCGGGGGGCTAGAGATACGCAGTATTTT. This codes for CASSFRGARDTQYF. V usage is TRBV27 and J usage is TRBJ2-3; weak D call: TRBD2 (7 bases). Between the trimmed V and J ends, which lost 3 bases and 5 bases, there was a span of 12 bases. Germline V gene sequence: CDR1 MNHEY, CDR2 SMNVEV (reference sequence). CDR3 size: 14 residues.

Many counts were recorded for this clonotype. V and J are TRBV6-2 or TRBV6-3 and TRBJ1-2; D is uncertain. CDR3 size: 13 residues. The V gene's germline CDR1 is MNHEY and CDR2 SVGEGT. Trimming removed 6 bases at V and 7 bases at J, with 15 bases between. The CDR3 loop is CASSAIPGSGYTF. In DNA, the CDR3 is TGTGCCAGCAGCGCCATCCCAGGCAGTGGCTACACCTTC.

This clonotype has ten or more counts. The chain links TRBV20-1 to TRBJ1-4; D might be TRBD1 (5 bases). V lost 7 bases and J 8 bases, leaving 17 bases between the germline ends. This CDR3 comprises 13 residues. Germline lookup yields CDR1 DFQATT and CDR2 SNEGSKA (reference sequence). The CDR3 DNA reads TGCAGTGGGGCTGGGGGAAGCGGGGAAAAACTGTTTTTT. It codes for CSGAGGSGEKLFF.

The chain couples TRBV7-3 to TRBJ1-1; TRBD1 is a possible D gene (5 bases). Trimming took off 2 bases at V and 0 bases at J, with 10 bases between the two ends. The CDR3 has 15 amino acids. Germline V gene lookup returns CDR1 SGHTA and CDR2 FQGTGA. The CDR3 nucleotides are TGTGCCAGCAGCTTAGGAGGACACCTGAACACTGAAGCTTTCTTT. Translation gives CASSLGGHLNTEAFF.

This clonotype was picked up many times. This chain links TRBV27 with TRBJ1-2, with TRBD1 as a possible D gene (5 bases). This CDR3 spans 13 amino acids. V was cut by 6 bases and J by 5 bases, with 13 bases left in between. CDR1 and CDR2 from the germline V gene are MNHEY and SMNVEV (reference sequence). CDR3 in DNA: TGTGCCAGCAGCAAAAACGGACAATATGGCTACACCTTC. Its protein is CASSKNGQYGYTF.

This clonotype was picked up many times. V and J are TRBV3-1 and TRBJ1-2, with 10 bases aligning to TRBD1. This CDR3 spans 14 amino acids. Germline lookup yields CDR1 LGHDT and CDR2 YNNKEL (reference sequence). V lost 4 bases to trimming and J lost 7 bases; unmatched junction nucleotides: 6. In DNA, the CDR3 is TGTGCCAGCAGCCTGGGACAGGGGCTGTTTGGCTACACCTTC. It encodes CASSLGQGLFGYTF.

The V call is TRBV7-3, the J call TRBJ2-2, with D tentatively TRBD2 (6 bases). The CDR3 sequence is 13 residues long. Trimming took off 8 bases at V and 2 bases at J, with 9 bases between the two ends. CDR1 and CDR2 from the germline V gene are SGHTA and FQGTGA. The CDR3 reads CASRDFNTGELFF. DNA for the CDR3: TGTGCCAGCCGGGACTTTAACACCGGGGAGCTGTTTTTT.

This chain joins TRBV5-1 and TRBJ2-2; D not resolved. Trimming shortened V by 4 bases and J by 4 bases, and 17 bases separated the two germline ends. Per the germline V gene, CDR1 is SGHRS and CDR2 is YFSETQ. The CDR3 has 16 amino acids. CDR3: CASSVHADPGTGELFF. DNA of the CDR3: TGCGCCAGCAGCGTCCACGCCGACCCAGGCACCGGGGAGCTGTTTTTT. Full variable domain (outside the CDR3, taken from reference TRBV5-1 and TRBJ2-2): KAGVTQTPRYLIKTRGQQVTLSCSPISGHRSVSWYQQTPGQGLQFLFEYFSETQRNKGNFPGRFSGRQFSNSRSEMNVSTLELGDSALYLCASSVHADPGTGELFFGEGSRLTVL.

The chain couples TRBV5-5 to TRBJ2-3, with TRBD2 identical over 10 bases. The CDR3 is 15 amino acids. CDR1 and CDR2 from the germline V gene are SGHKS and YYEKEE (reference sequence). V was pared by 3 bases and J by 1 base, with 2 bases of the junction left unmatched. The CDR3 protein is CASSWTSGGTDTQYF. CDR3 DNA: TGTGCCAGCAGCTGGACTAGCGGAGGCACAGATACGCAGTATTTT.

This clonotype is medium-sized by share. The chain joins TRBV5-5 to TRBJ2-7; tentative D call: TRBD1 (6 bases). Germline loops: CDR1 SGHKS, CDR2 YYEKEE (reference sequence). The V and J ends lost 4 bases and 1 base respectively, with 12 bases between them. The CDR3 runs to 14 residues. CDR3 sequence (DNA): TGTGCCAGCAGCAACAGGGAACGGTCCTACGAGCAGTACTTC. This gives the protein CASSNRERSYEQYF.

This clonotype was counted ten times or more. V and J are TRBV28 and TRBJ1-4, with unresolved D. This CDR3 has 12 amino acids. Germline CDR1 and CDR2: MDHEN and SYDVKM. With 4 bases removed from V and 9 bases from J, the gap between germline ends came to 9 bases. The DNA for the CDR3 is TGTGCCAGCAGTTCCCCCGCGCAAAAACTGTTTTTT. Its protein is CASSSPAQKLFF.

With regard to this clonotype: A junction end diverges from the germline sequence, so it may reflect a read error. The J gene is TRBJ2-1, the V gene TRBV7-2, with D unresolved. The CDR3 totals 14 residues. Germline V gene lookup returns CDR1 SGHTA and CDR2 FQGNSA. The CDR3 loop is CVSSLRWPNNEQFF. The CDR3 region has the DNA TGTGTCAGCAGCCTCAGGTGGCCGAACAATGAGCAGTTCTTC.

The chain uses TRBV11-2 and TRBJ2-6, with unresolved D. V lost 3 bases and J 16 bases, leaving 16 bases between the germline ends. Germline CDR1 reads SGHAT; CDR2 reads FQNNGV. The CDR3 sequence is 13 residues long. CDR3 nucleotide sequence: TGTGCCAGCAGCTTGGCGCGTATGGGGTTTCTGACTTTC. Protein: CASSLARMGFLTF. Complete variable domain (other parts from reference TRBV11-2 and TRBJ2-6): EAGVAQSPRYKIIEKRQSVAFWCNPISGHATLYWYQQILGQGPKLLIQFQNNGVVDDSQLPKDRFSAERLKGVDSTLKIQPAKLEDSAVYLCASSLARMGFLTFGAGSRLTVL.

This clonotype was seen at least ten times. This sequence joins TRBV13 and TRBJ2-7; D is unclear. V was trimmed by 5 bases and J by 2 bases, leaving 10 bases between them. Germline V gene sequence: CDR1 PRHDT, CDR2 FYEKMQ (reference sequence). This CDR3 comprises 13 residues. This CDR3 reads CASSLGPTYEQYF. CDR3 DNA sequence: TGTGCCAGCAGCCTCGGACCGACCTACGAGCAGTACTTC.